This T cell receptor beta chain appears in the sequencing data of a study of T cells in Graves' hyperthyroidism and ophthalmopathy. Points from the study as a whole: Ophthalmopathy, which appeared later, was predicted by the model a median about 6 months before onset.

Concerning this clonotype: Its antigen is not known.

Per germline, CDR1 LNHDA and CDR2 SQIVND (reference sequence). CDR3 length: 13 amino acids. V lost 0 bases and J lost 6, with 8 bases in between. These patients, aged 18 to 65, had recently diagnosed hyperthyroidism lasting under 2 months. There were TCR beta CDR3 regions amplified from RNA transcripts. TCR CDR3 underwent first-round RT-PCR with the HTBI primer set. MiXCR, run by TCRdb on the multiplex PCR reads, gives a single entry per CDR3 protein. The sample holds under 350,000 distinct CDR3 sequences, roughly 14% seen once. This clonotype was obtained from a woman in her 30s with Graves' hyperthyroidism that later progressed to Graves' ophthalmopathy. The sequencing sample was made of blood. The chain carries TRBV19 and TRBJ1-2; D not resolved. The CDR3 sequence is CASSIDLSDGYTF. Written as DNA, the CDR3 is TGTGCCAGTAGTATAGATCTCTCTGATGGCTACACCTTC.